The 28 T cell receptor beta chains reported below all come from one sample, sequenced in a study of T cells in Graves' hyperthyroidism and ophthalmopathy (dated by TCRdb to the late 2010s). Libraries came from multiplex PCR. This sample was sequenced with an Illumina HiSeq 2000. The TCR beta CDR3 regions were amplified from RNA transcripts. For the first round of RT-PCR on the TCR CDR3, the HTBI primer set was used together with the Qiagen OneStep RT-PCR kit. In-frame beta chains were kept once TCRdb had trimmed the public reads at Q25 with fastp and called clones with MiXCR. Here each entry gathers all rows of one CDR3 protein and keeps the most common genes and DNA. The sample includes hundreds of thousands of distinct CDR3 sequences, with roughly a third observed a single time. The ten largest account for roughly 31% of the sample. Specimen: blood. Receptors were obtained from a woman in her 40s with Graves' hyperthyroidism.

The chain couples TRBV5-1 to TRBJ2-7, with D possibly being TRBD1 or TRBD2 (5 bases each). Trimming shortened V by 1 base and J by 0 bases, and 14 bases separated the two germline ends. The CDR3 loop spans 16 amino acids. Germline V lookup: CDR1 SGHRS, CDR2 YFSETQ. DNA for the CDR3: TGCGCCAGCAGCTTGTCCCCCGGGACCCGCTCCTACGAGCAGTACTTC. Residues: CASSLSPGTRSYEQYF.

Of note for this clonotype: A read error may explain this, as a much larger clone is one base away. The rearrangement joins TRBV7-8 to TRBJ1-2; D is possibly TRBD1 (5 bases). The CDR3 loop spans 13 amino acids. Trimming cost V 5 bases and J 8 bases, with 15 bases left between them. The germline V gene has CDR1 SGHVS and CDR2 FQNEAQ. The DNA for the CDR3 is TGTGCCAGCAGCGCTGGGACTGATGGAGGCTACACCTTC. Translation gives CASSAGTDGGYTF.

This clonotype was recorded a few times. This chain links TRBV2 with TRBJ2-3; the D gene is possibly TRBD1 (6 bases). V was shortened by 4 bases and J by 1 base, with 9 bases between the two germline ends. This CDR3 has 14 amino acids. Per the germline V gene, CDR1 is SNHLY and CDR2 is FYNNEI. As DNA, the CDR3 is TGTGCCAGCAGTGGTTCAGGGGGCACAGATACGCAGTATTTT. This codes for CASSGSGGTDTQYF.

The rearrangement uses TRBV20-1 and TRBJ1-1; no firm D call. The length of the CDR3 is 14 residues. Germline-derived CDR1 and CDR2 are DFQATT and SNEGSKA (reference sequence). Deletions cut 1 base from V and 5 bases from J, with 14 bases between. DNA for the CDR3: TGCAGTGCTAGAGCCCCCGGACGGAGAACTGAAGCTTTCTTT. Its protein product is CSARAPGRRTEAFF.

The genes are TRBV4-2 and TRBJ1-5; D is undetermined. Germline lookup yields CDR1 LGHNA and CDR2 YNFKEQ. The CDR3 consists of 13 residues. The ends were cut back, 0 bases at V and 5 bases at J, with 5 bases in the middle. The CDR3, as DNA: TGTGCCAGCAGCCAAGATCATGATCAGCCCCAGCATTTT. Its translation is CASSQDHDQPQHF.

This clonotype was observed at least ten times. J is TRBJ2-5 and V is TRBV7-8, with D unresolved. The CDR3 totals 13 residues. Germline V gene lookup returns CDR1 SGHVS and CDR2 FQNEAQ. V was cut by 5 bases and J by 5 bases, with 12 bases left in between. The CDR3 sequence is CASSPRPRETQYF. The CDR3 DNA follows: TGTGCCAGCAGCCCCAGACCCCGCGAGACCCAGTACTTC.

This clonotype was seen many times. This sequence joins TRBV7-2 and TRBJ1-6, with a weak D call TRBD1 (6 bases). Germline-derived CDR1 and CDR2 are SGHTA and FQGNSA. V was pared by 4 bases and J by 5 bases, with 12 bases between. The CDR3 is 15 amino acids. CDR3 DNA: TGTGCCAGCAGCTCCTCAGGGGCCCATAATTCACCCCTCCACTTT. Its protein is CASSSSGAHNSPLHF.

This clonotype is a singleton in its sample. CDR3 nucleotides: TGTGCCAGCAGCACCGCTAGCGGGGGGCTGGTCGGGGGTAAAGAGACCCAGTACTTC. Translation: CASSTASGGLVGGKETQYF. The chain couples TRBV5-4 to TRBJ2-5; the match to TRBD2 covers 11 bases. Germline lookup yields CDR1 SGHNT and CDR2 YYREEE (reference sequence). The CDR3 runs to 19 residues. The V and J ends lost 4 bases and 3 bases, in that order; junction bases with no gene match: 17.

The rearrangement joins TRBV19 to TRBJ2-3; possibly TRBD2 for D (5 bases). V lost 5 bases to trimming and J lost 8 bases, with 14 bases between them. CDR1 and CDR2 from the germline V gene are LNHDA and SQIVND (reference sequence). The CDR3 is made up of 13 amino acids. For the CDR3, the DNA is TGTGCCAGTAGTCCCATAGGGAGAGCTACGCAGTATTTT. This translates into CASSPIGRATQYF.

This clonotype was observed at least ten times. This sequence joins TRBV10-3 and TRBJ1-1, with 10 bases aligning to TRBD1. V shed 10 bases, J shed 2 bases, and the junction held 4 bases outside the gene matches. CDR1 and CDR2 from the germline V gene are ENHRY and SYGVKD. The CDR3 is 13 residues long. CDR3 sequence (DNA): TGTGCCACCCGGACAGGGGGTAACACTGAAGCTTTCTTT. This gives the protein CATRTGGNTEAFF.

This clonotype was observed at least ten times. The CDR3, as DNA: TGTGCCAGCAGCTCGATCAGGGGGCTTGATGAAAAACTGTTTTTT. The encoded protein is CASSSIRGLDEKLFF. The chain carries TRBV7-9 and TRBJ1-4, with 8 positions matching TRBD1. V shed 4 bases, J shed 6 bases, and the junction held 7 bases outside the gene matches. The CDR3 is 15 residues long. CDR1 is SEHNR, CDR2 FQNEAQ, per germline (reference sequence). Full variable domain (outside the CDR3, taken from reference TRBV7-9 and TRBJ1-4): DTGVSQNPRHKITKRGQNVTFRCDPISEHNRLYWYRQTLGQGPEFLTYFQNEAQLEKSRLLSDRFSAERPKGSFSTLEIQRTEQGDSAMYLCASSSIRGLDEKLFFGSGTQLSVL.

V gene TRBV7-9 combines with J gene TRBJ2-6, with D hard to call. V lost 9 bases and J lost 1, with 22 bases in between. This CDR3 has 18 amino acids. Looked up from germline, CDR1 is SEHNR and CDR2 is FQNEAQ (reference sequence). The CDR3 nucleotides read TGTGCCAGTACTAACGAAAGCAGTTATAGGTCTGGGGCCAACGTCCTGACTTTC. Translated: CASTNESSYRSGANVLTF.

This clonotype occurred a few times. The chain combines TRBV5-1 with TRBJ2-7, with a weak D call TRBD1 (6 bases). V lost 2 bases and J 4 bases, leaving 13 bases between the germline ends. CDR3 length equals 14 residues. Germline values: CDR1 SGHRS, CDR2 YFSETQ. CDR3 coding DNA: TGCGCCAGCAGCTTAGGACAGCTCCAATACGAGCAGTACTTC. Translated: CASSLGQLQYEQYF.

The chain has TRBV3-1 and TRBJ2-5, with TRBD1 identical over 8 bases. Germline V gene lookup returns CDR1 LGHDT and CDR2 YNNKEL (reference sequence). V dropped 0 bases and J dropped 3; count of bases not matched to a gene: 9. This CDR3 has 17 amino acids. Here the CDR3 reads CASSQDLGTGHKETQYF. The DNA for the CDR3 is TGTGCCAGCAGCCAAGATCTCGGGACAGGCCACAAAGAGACCCAGTACTTC.

The CDR3, as DNA: TGTGCCAGTAGGGGATCGGGACAACTAAGCAATCAGCCCCAGCATTTT. Protein product: CASRGSGQLSNQPQHF. The chain uses TRBV19 and TRBJ1-5; D perhaps matches TRBD1 (6 bases). This CDR3 has 16 amino acids. CDR1 is LNHDA and CDR2 is SQIVND in the germline V gene (reference sequence). V was trimmed by 6 bases and J by 1 base, leaving 16 bases between them.

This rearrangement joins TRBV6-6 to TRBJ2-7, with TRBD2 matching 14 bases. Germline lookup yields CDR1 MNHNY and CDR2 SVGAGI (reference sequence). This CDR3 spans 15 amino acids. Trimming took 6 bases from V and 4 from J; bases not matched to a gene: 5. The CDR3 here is CASRDGTSGSYEQYF. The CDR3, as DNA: TGTGCCAGCAGAGACGGGACTAGCGGGAGTTACGAGCAGTACTTC.

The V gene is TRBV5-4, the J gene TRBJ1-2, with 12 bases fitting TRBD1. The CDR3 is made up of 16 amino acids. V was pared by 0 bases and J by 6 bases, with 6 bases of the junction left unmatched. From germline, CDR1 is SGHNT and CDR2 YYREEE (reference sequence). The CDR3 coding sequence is TGTGCCAGCAGCTTGGCGTGGGGACAGGGGGCTAATGGCTACACCTTC. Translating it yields CASSLAWGQGANGYTF.

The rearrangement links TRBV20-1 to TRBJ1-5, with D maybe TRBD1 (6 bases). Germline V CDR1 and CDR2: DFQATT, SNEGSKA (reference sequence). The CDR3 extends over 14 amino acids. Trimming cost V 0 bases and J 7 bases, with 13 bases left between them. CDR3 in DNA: TGCAGTGCTAGAGATTTTGCAGGGGACCAGCCCCAGCATTTT. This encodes CSARDFAGDQPQHF.

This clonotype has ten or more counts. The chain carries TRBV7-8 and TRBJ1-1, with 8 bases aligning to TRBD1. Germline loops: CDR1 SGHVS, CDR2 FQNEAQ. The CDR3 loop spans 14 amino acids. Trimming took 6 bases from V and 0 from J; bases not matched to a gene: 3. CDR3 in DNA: TGTGCCAGCAGGGGACAGGTCTTGAACACTGAAGCTTTCTTT. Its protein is CASRGQVLNTEAFF.

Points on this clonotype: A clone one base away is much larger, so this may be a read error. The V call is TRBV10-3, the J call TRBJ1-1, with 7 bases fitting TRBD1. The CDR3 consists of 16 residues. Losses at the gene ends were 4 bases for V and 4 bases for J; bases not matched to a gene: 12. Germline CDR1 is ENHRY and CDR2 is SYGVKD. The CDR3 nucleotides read TGTGCCATCAGTGCCCAGATGACAGGGCTCGGCACTGAAGCTTTCTTT. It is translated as CAISAQMTGLGTEAFF.

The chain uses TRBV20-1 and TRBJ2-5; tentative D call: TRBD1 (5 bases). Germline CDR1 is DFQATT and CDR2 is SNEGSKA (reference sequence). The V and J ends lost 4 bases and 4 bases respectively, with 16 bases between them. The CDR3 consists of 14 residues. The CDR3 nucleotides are TGCAGTGCTATGGGGCAGGTGATGAGAGAGACCCAGTACTTC. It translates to CSAMGQVMRETQYF.

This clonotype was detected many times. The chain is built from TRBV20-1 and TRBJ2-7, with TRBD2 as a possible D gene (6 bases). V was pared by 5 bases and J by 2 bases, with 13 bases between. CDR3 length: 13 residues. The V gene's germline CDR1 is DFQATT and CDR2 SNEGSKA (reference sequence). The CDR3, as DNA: TGCAGTGCTCCTTGGGGACTGGCCTACGAGCAGTACTTC. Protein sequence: CSAPWGLAYEQYF.

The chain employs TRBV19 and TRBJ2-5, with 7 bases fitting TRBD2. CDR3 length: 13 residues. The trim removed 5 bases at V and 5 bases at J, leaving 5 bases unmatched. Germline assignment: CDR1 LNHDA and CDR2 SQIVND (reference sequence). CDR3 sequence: CASSQTSRETQYF. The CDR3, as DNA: TGTGCCAGTAGTCAGACTAGCAGGGAGACCCAGTACTTC.

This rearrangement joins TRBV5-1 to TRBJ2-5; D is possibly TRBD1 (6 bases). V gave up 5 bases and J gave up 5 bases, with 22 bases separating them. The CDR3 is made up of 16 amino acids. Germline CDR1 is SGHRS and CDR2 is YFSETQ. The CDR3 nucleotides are TGCGCCAGCAGAGGGTTGGGGGCTACAATCGGGGAGACCCAGTACTTC. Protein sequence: CASRGLGATIGETQYF.

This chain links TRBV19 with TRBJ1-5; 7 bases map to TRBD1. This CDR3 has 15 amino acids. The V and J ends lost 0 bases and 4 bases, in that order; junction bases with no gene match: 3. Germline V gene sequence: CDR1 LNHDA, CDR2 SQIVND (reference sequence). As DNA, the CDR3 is TGTGCCAGTAGTATAGAAGGGGGCTGGAATCAGCCCCAGCATTTT. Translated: CASSIEGGWNQPQHF.

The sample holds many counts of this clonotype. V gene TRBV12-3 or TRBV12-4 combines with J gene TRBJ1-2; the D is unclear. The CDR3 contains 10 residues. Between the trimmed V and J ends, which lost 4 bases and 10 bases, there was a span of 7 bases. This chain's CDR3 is CASSSLFYTF. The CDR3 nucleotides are TGTGCCAGCAGTTCCCTTTTCTACACCTTC.

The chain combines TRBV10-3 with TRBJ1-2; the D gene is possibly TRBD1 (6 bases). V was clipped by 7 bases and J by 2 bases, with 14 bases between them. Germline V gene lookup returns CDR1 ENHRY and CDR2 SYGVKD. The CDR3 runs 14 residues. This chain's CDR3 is CAITQGGENYGYTF. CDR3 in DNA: TGTGCCATCACCCAAGGGGGGGAAAACTATGGCTACACCTTC.

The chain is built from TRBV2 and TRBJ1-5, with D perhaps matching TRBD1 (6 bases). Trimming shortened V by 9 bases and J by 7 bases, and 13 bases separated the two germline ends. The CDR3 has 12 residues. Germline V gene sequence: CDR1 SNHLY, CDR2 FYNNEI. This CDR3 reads CASEGVGQPQHF. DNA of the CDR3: TGTGCCAGTGAGGGGGTTGGGCAGCCCCAGCATTTT. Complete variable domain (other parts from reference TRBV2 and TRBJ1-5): EPEVTQTPSHQVTQMGQEVILRCVPISNHLYFYWYRQILGQKVEFLVSFYNNEISEKSEIFDDQFSVERPDGSNFTLKIRSTKLEDSAMYFCASEGVGQPQHFGDGTRLSIL.